This TCR beta chain originates from a study of cytomegalovirus exposure and HLA in healthy donors. This clone showed up just once. Its antigen is unidentified. The CDR3 covers 13 residues. Trimming removed 5 bases from V and 6 bases from J; junction bases left unmatched: 4. In germline, CDR1 is SGHTA, CDR2 FQGNSA. Sequencing used immunoSEQ multiplex PCR; TCRdb keeps in-frame clones, though not all of them. The repertoire includes around 130,000 clones, 88% of them detected once, and approximately 1.5% sits in the top ten. General observations from the study: Cytomegalovirus-associated status was assigned to 164 TCR beta chains.

Sample: PBMCs. The rearrangement joins TRBV7-2 to TRBJ1-1; 9 bases are a match to TRBD1. This clonotype originated in a man aged 25 to 45 in good health and CMV-seronegative. CDR3 DNA: TGTGCCAGCAGCCAACAGGGGGCGGCTGAAGCTTTCTTT. Translated: CASSQQGAAEAFF.